This T cell receptor (beta chain) was sequenced in a study of Graves' ophthalmopathy and Graves' hyperthyroidism (dated by TCRdb to 2016 to 2019). As for the study more broadly: Peripheral blood was collected at initial diagnosis, before any treatment. To explore V-J signatures distinguishing ophthalmopathy from hyperthyroidism, a discovery set of around 97 patients (43 ophthalmopathy, about 57 stable hyperthyroidism) was enrolled. An independent validation cohort was composed of around 19 hyperthyroidism patients and 17 patients who later progressed from hyperthyroidism to ophthalmopathy. In a handful of hyperthyroidism patients, the T-cell repertoires found in thyroid tissue were compared with those found in blood. In total, around 140 blood samples were TCR-sequenced: 43 ophthalmopathy, some 80 hyperthyroidism and approximately 17 hyperthyroidism-to-ophthalmopathy patients. The study used signatures of the TCR beta repertoire to tell Graves' ophthalmopathy apart from Graves' hyperthyroidism and to predict which patients would progress to ophthalmopathy. Following sampling, methimazole starting at 30 mg daily was administered to hyperthyroidism patients, and high-dose intravenous methylprednisolone was administered to ophthalmopathy patients. Broad study findings and their caveats: Most expanded thyroid clonotypes with frequency above 0.001 were also detected in blood, suggesting blood repertoires may reflect the thyroid immune response. In cross-validation, the 13-signature model distinguished ophthalmopathy from stable hyperthyroidism with nearly 90% sensitivity and 81% to 82% specificity, while in the test set the corresponding values were roughly 80% and 75%. In validation, the model predicted ophthalmopathy progression with 55% to 71% sensitivity and around 72% specificity; fewer than 15 predicted patients were CT-confirmed with GO in a median of about 6.2 months. No statistical method was used to set the sample size in advance, and the investigators knew which group each participant was assigned to.

The CDR3 holds 16 amino acids from the cysteine to the phenylalanine. Solely the CDR3 DNA is kept, with 48 bases framed from the first base. Reading the germline V gene (reference sequence) gives CDR1 LNHNV and CDR2 YYDKDF. Trimming takes 0 bases from V and 0 bases from J, and the germline ends sit 9 bases apart. Ophthalmopathy patients were characterized by moderately to severely active disease, a Clinical Activity Score of at least 3, a NOSPECS grade of at least 4, and a disease duration under 3 months. Patients with other autoimmune diseases, uncontrolled infections, pregnancy or lactation were excluded. Diagnosis relied on clinical symptoms, serum thyroxine, TRAb, thyroid ultrasound and orbital computed tomography. Ficoll-Paque density gradient centrifugation was used to isolate PBMCs from around 9.1 ml of fresh peripheral blood. Total RNA was extracted with Trizol reagent and quality-checked on an Agilent 2100 Bioanalyzer.

This clonotype was seen ten or more times. There is no known antigen for this receptor. The input lacks base qualities; no much larger clone sits a single base away. TCR beta CDR3 regions were amplified from RNA transcripts for repertoire sequencing. The first round of RT-PCR was done with HTBI primers and the Qiagen OneStep RT-PCR kit, and was followed by a second round of multiplex PCR, then size selection and purification. Libraries were sequenced paired-end with 100 bp reads on an Illumina HiSeq2000. In the authors' own workflow: SOAPnuke was used to process the reads, removing any read that contained adapters or uncalled bases, had a mean Phred below 15, or lacked an exact match to the constant primer or identifier. COPE v1.2.5 was used to merge high-quality paired reads. Unique nucleotide sequences were defined as clonotypes and aligned to IMGT TRB V, D and J references using MiTCR v1.1. Analysis was restricted to V-J combinations with a frequency above 0.0001, which covered roughly 99% of repertoires. For each V-J combination, a TCR clonal expansion and chaos score was defined as the ratio of F50 clonal expansion to chaos observed in the TCRdist matrix. Welch's t-statistics and random forest were used to narrow the features down to about a dozen V-J combinations, which were then fed into a naive Bayes classifier. The Morisita-Horn index was used to measure how similar the thyroid and blood repertoires were. TCRdb handled the public reads itself, with Q25 trimming in fastp and clone calling in MiXCR, and kept productive beta chains. Each record represents a unique CDR3 protein, reported with the most common genes and DNA among its rows. The V and J calls come from TCRdb's annotation, not from the publication. Recorded for this sample are 300,000 or so distinct CDR3 sequences; 15% to 20% of them occurred a single time. The biggest ten clones account for roughly 12% of the sample.

Recombination connected TRBV15 to TRBJ1-3; the D gene remains uncertain. The sample consisted of peripheral blood. This TCR was sampled from an adult man with Graves' ophthalmopathy. This receptor has the CDR3 CATSRDYESSGNTIYF. The sequence in DNA is TGTGCCACCAGCAGAGATTACGAGAGCTCTGGAAACACCATATATTTT.